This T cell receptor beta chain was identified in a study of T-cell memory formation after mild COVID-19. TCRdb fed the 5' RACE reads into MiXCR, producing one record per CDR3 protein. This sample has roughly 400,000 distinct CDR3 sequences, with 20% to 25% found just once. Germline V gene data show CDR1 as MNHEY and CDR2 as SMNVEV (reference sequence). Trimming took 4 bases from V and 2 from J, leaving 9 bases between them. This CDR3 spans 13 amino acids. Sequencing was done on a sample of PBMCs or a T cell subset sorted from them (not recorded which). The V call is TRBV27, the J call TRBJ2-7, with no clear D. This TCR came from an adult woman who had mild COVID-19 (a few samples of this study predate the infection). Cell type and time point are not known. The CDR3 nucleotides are TGTGCCAGCAGTTGGGCCAGGACCTACGAGCAGTACTTC. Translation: CASSWARTYEQYF.